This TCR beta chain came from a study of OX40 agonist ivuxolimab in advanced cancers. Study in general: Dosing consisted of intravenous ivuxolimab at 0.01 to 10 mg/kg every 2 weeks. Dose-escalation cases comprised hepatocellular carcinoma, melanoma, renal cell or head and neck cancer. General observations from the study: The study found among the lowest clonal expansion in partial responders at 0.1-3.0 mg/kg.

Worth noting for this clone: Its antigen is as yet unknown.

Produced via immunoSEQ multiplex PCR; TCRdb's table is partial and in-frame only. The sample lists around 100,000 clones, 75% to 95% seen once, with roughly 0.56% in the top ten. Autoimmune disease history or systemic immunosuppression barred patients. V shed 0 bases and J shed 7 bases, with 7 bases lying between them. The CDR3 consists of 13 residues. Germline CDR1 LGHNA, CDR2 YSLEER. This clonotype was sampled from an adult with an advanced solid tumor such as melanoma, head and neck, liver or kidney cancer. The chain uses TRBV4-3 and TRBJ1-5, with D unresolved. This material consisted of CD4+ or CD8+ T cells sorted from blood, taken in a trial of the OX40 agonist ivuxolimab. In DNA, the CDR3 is TGCGCCAGCAGCCAAGATTGGAAGCAGCCCCAGCATTTT. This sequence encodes CASSQDWKQPQHF.